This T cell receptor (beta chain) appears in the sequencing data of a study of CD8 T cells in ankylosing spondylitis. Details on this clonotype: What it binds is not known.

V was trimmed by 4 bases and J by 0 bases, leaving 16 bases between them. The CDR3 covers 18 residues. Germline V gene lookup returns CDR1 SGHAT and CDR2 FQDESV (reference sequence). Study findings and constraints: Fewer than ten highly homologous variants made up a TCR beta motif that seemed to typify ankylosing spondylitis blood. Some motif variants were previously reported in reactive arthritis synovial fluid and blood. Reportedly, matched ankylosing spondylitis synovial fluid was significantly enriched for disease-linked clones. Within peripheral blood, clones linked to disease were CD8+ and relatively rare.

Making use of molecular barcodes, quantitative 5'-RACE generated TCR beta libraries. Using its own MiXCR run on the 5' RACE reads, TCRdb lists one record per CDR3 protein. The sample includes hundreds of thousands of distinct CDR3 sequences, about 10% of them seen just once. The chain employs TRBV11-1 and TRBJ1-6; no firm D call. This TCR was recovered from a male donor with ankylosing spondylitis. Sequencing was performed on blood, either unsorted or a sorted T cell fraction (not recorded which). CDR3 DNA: TGTGCCAGCAGCTACCTCGCGGTTCTTAGCTCCTATAATTCACCCCTCCACTTT. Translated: CASSYLAVLSSYNSPLHF. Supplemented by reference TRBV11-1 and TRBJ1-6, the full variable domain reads EAEVAQSPRYKITEKSQAVAFWCDPISGHATLYWYRQILGQGPELLVQFQDESVVDDSQLPKDRFSAERLKGVDSTLKIQPAELGDSAMYLCASSYLAVLSSYNSPLHFGNGTRLTVT.